The 3 T cell receptor beta chains below come from one sample, sequenced in a study of shared clonotypes between healthy human individuals. The data were produced by immunoSEQ multiplex PCR, yet TCRdb's version contains in-frame clones alone and is incomplete. In the table there are about 670,000 clones, 55% to 75% of which are singletons. The sample consisted of memory CD4+ T cells sorted from blood. Subset given: CD45RA-negative fraction. The receptor source for this set is a woman aged 25 to 39 in good health.

The V and J genes are TRBV11-2 and TRBJ1-1; D unresolved. The CDR3 covers 14 residues. The germline V gene has CDR1 SGHAT and CDR2 FQNNGV. Trimming took off 7 bases at V and 1 base at J, with 13 bases between the two ends. CDR3 nucleotides: TGTGCCAGCACCCCCCGAGCCTCGAACACTGAAGCTTTCTTT. Protein sequence: CASTPRASNTEAFF.

The rearrangement uses TRBV7-9 and TRBJ1-2; D is undetermined. V lost 1 base to trimming and J lost 5 bases, with 11 bases between them. The CDR3 contains 14 residues. Germline V lookup: CDR1 SEHNR, CDR2 FQNEAQ (reference sequence). CDR3 DNA: TGTGCCAGCAGCTTAGACACAGAAATTTATGGCTACACCTTC. This sequence encodes CASSLDTEIYGYTF.

Concerning this clone: The identical CDR3 is also encoded by other nucleotide sequences in the sample. The CDR3 nucleotides are TGTGCCAGCAGCCCCCGGGACAGTTCCTACGAGCAGTACTTC. It codes for CASSPRDSSYEQYF. The rearrangement links TRBV11-3 to TRBJ2-7, with 7 nucleotides matching TRBD1. The CDR3 is 14 residues long. Germline-derived CDR1 and CDR2 are SGHNT and YENEEA. The V segment lost 5 bases and the J segment 1 base; nucleotides outside the gene matches: 5.